The 9 T cell receptor beta chains below were found in one sample sequenced in a study of blood T cell repertoires in COVID-19. Assay: immunoSEQ multiplex PCR; the TCRdb copy retains only in-frame clones and omits some. The table shows 49,000 or so clones, with roughly 87% occurring only once. The source material was peripheral blood. The receptors here all came from a man aged 55 to 70 with active COVID-19.

The CDR3 reads CASRGDRGQGSPLHF. The CDR3 DNA is TGTGCCAGCAGGGGGGACAGGGGTCAAGGATCACCCCTCCACTTT. The J gene is TRBJ1-6, the V gene TRBV2, with 10 bases identical to TRBD1. The V gene end was trimmed by 6 bases and the J gene end by 10 bases; junction bases not matched to a gene: 9. The CDR3 contains 15 residues. Germline CDR1 reads SNHLY; CDR2 reads FYNNEI.

The chain uses TRBV19 and TRBJ2-3; tentative D call: TRBD2 (5 bases). V was trimmed by 3 bases and J by 4 bases, leaving 11 bases between them. This CDR3 is 14 amino acids long. Germline lookup yields CDR1 LNHDA and CDR2 SQIVND (reference sequence). Written as DNA, the CDR3 is TGTGCCAGTAGTATGAGGGCCGGTTCAGATACGCAGTATTTT. Residues: CASSMRAGSDTQYF. The whole variable domain, remainder taken from reference TRBV19 and TRBJ2-3, is DGGITQSPKYLFRKEGQNVTLSCEQNLNHDAMYWYRQDPGQGLRLIYYSQIVNDFQKGDIAEGYSVSREKKESFPLTVTSAQKNPTAFYLCASSMRAGSDTQYFGPGTRLTVL.

The chain recombines TRBV6-5 with TRBJ1-3; no reliable D call. Per germline, CDR1 MNHEY and CDR2 SVGAGI. Deletions cut 2 bases from V and 2 bases from J, with 10 bases between. The CDR3 is 15 amino acids. The CDR3 region is CASSYAGSAGNTIYF. As DNA, the CDR3 is TGTGCCAGCAGTTACGCGGGGTCTGCTGGAAACACCATATATTTT.

This chain joins TRBV11-1 and TRBJ1-1, with 7 bases fitting TRBD1. The CDR3 consists of 15 residues. V lost 3 bases, J lost 0 bases, and 4 bases stayed unmatched. The V gene's germline CDR1 is SGHAT and CDR2 FQDESV (reference sequence). The CDR3 DNA sequence: TGTGCCAGCAGCTTGGGACAGAGAATGAACACTGAAGCTTTCTTT. This sequence encodes CASSLGQRMNTEAFF.

This chain joins TRBV19 and TRBJ1-2, with a possible D match to TRBD1 (6 bases). Germline V lookup: CDR1 LNHDA, CDR2 SQIVND (reference sequence). V dropped 11 bases and J dropped 2 bases, with 18 bases sitting between them. The CDR3 spans 14 residues. The CDR3: CAPPPTGYNYGYTF. The CDR3 nucleotides are TGTGCCCCCCCGCCGACAGGCTACAACTATGGCTACACCTTC.

The chain couples TRBV28 to TRBJ2-3; TRBD1 might be the D (5 bases). V was trimmed by 4 bases and J by 2 bases, leaving 19 bases between them. The germline V gene has CDR1 MDHEN and CDR2 SYDVKM. This CDR3 spans 17 amino acids. The CDR3 region has the DNA TGTGCCAGCAGTTCGCCCGCTGGACACGGTTTCACAGATACGCAGTATTTT. Translating it yields CASSSPAGHGFTDTQYF.

This clone was observed once. The chain is built from TRBV3-1 (or the pseudogene TRBV3-2) and TRBJ2-5; TRBD2 aligns across 7 bases. V was pared by 1 base and J by 6 bases, with 8 bases of the junction left unmatched. This CDR3 has 15 residues. Germline-derived CDR1 and CDR2 are LGHDT and YNNKEL (reference sequence). The CDR3 DNA reads TGTGCCAGCAGCCAAGTCGGACTAGAAGCCAAGACCCAGTACTTC. Its protein product is CASSQVGLEAKTQYF.

This clone occurred once. V and J are TRBV7-2 and TRBJ1-2; tentative D call: TRBD1 (6 bases). This CDR3 has 13 amino acids. Trimming cost V 5 bases and J 4 bases, with 11 bases left between them. Germline V lookup: CDR1 SGHTA, CDR2 FQGNSA. CDR3 in DNA: TGTGCCAGCAGCGAACAGGGACCCTATGGCTACACCTTC. Its translation is CASSEQGPYGYTF.

The chain combines TRBV2 with TRBJ2-7, with 9 positions matching TRBD1. The CDR3 has 15 amino acids. CDR1 SNHLY and CDR2 FYNNEI come from the germline V gene. V was pared by 6 bases and J by 6 bases, with 12 bases of the junction left unmatched. The CDR3 region has the DNA TGTGCCAGCAGCCCCACAGGGGGCGCCGAGCTCGAGCAGTACTTC. Protein sequence: CASSPTGGAELEQYF.